This T cell receptor (beta chain) was recovered during a study of blood T cell repertoires in COVID-19. The overall study: The samples span acute and convalescent COVID-19 from the United States, Italy and Spain. T cells, B-cell-depleted T cells, or PBMCs supplied cDNA or gDNA.

In the authors' workflow: Estimation of nucleated cell counts relied on the amplification of reference gene primers. Only in-frame clones appear in the TCRdb table, and some are missing; sequencing was by immunoSEQ multiplex PCR. The D gene and trimming were derived from the DNA, and the V and J assignments and clone size from that table. The table has 140,000 to 150,000 clones, 65% to 85% seen once. This clone was observed a few times. The CDR3 runs to 14 residues. CDR1 MNHNY and CDR2 SVGAGI come from the germline V gene (reference sequence). With 6 bases removed from V and 8 bases from J, the gap between germline ends came to 16 bases.

This receptor was identified in a man aged 50 to 59 with active or convalescent COVID-19. The J gene is TRBJ1-4, the V gene TRBV6-6; maybe TRBD1 (6 bases). The sequenced material came from peripheral blood. The CDR3: CASSPRGRVEKLFF. The DNA for the CDR3 is TGTGCCAGCAGCCCCAGGGGTAGGGTCGAAAAACTGTTTTTT.